Below, one T cell receptor beta chain is given with its context. Its antigen remains unidentified. The data were taken from a study of blood T cells in healthy people across ages. Findings of the study overall: The study found TCR beta diversity correlated strongly with naive T cell percentage. With age, beta diversity per million T cells declined roughly linearly, significantly by 40.

Each sample used at least 7 million PBMCs. Every sample gave at least 5.5 micrograms of total RNA when it was extracted. Through a sample-barcoded 5' primer and a J-beta primer mix, a second PCR was run for roughly 7 to 11 cycles. TCRdb reprocessed the 5' RACE reads via MiXCR and lists one record per CDR3 protein. The sample shows some 1.4 million distinct CDR3 sequences, roughly 40% of them seen only once. Deletions cut 3 bases from V and 5 bases from J, with 23 bases between. The germline V gene has CDR1 DFQATT and CDR2 SNEGSKA (reference sequence). This CDR3 is built from 16 residues. Source material: blood. The V gene is TRBV20-1, the J gene TRBJ2-7; weak D call: TRBD2 (5 bases). The source of this sequence is a woman aged 18-30 years in good health. The CDR3 sequence: CSARLPGRGNGNEQYF. The CDR3 nucleotides are TGCAGTGCTAGGCTTCCGGGTCGGGGAAACGGGAACGAGCAGTACTTC.